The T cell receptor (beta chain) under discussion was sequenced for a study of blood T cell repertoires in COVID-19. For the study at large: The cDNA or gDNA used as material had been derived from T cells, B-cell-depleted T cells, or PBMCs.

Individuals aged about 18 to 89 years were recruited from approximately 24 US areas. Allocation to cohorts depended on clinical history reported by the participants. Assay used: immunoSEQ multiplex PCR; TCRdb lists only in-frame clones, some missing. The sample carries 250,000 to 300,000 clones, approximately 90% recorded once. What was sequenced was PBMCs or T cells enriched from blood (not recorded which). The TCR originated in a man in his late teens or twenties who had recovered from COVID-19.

CDR3: CASSLNDAGYTF. CDR3 DNA sequence: TGTGCCAGCAGCTTAAACGATGCGGGCTACACCTTC. The rearrangement links TRBV11-2 to TRBJ1-2; D not resolved. Trimming removed 2 bases from V and 8 bases from J, with 9 bases in between. The CDR3 covers 12 residues. Germline values: CDR1 SGHAT, CDR2 FQNNGV. The whole variable domain, remainder taken from reference TRBV11-2 and TRBJ1-2, is EAGVAQSPRYKIIEKRQSVAFWCNPISGHATLYWYQQILGQGPKLLIQFQNNGVVDDSQLPKDRFSAERLKGVDSTLKIQPAKLEDSAVYLCASSLNDAGYTFGSGTRLTVV.